The 10 T cell receptor beta chains in this list originate from one sample, sequenced in a study of blood T cell repertoires in COVID-19. Measured with immunoSEQ multiplex PCR; TCRdb has only the in-frame clones, and not every one. The data show about 200,000 clones, 92% seen once. Sequencing input: peripheral blood. The receptors here all came from a young man with acute or convalescent COVID-19.

J is TRBJ2-1 and V is TRBV3-1 (or the pseudogene TRBV3-2), with 8 bases lining up with TRBD2. Germline CDR1 reads LGHDT; CDR2 reads YNNKEL (reference sequence). V was pared by 6 bases and J by 10 bases, with 11 bases of the junction left unmatched. CDR3 length: 14 amino acids. CDR3 DNA: TGTGCCAGCAGAGGTCGGGGGGGCGGCACGGAGCAGTTCTTC. Translated: CASRGRGGGTEQFF.

The chain couples TRBV11-2 to TRBJ1-5; TRBD1 matches 8 bases. The ends lost 5 bases at V and 3 bases at J; junction bases unmatched: 9. The CDR3 is made up of 16 amino acids. The germline CDR1 and CDR2 sequences are SGHAT and FQNNGV. CDR3 nucleotide sequence: TGTGCCAGCAGCGAGAGACAGGGGCCTTACAATCAGCCCCAGCATTTT. This codes for CASSERQGPYNQPQHF.

The sample holds one count of this clone. V gene TRBV2 combines with J gene TRBJ2-1, with 9 bases identical to TRBD2. This CDR3 contains 15 residues. V shed 7 bases and J 7 bases; nucleotides not matched to a gene: 11. The germline V gene has CDR1 SNHLY and CDR2 FYNNEI. The CDR3 region has the DNA TGTGCCAGCATCAAGGGACTAGCCGGTTTTAATGAGCAGTTCTTC. Its translation is CASIKGLAGFNEQFF.

V and J are TRBV6-1 and TRBJ1-5, with 9 bases matching TRBD1. CDR1 and CDR2 from the germline V gene are MNHNS and SASEGT. The CDR3 extends over 15 amino acids. Trimming cost V 2 bases and J 7 bases; bases outside gene matches: 6. CDR3 sequence (DNA): TGTGCCAGCAGTGAATACGGGGACAGGGCCCAGCCCCAGCATTTT. Protein: CASSEYGDRAQPQHF.

The chain links TRBV28 to TRBJ2-6; weak D call: TRBD1 (5 bases). Germline V lookup: CDR1 MDHEN, CDR2 SYDVKM. The CDR3 is made up of 18 amino acids. V dropped 4 bases and J dropped 0 bases, with 16 bases sitting between them. CDR3 protein: CASSSIYQGLSGANVLTF. The CDR3, as DNA: TGTGCCAGCAGTTCCATATATCAGGGCCTCTCTGGGGCCAACGTCCTGACTTTC.

The V gene is TRBV19, the J gene TRBJ2-5, with TRBD1 as a possible D gene (5 bases). V was pared by 5 bases and J by 3 bases, with 10 bases between. Germline CDR1 and CDR2: LNHDA and SQIVND (reference sequence). The CDR3 is 13 amino acids. The CDR3 sequence is CASSFQGEETQYF. The CDR3 DNA is TGTGCCAGTAGTTTCCAGGGTGAAGAGACCCAGTACTTC.

V gene TRBV15 combines with J gene TRBJ1-6; D gene uncertain. Germline CDR1 and CDR2: LNHNV and YYDKDF (reference sequence). V was shortened by 6 bases and J by 10 bases, with 16 bases between the two germline ends. The CDR3 loop spans 14 amino acids. CDR3 sequence (DNA): TGTGCCACCAGACTTGCGGAGACTAGGTCACCCCTCCACTTT. Translation: CATRLAETRSPLHF.

In this sample, this clone is medium-sized. The chain has TRBV30 and TRBJ1-5; no clear D gene. This CDR3 is built from 15 residues. The germline gives CDR1 GTSNPN, CDR2 SVGIG (reference sequence). The ends were cut back, 2 bases at V and 2 bases at J, with 13 bases in the middle. The DNA for the CDR3 is TGTGCCTGGAGTCCAAACTCCATTGGCAATCAGCCCCAGCATTTT. Protein sequence: CAWSPNSIGNQPQHF.

The chain has TRBV7-9 and TRBJ2-7; 7 bases are a match to TRBD1. Per the germline V gene, CDR1 is SEHNR and CDR2 is FQNEAQ (reference sequence). The CDR3 is 15 amino acids. Losses at the gene ends were 5 bases for V and 3 bases for J; bases not matched to a gene: 10. Written as DNA, the CDR3 is TGTGCCAGCAGCCGATCACAGGGGCTTCGCTACGAGCAGTACTTC. This codes for CASSRSQGLRYEQYF.

The chain joins TRBV15 to TRBJ2-1; 7 bases map to TRBD2. The CDR3 covers 16 residues. The V segment lost 3 bases and the J segment 4 bases; nucleotides outside the gene matches: 9. Per the germline V gene, CDR1 is LNHNV and CDR2 is YYDKDF (reference sequence). The CDR3 DNA follows: TGTGCCACCAGCAGCTACTCAGCGGGGCCATACAATGAGCAGTTCTTC. This encodes CATSSYSAGPYNEQFF.